Shown below are 18 T cell receptor beta chains from a single sample sequenced in a study of a mutant IDH1 vaccine in newly diagnosed glioma. TCRdb keeps only in-frame clones here, not all; method: immunoSEQ multiplex PCR. This sample has about 26,000 clones, with 70% to 90% found just once. No antigens are known for them. Time point in this sample: week 35, safety follow-up. The vaccine gave 300 ug of a 20-mer mutant IDH1 peptide subcutaneously per dose. The source was PBMCs, collected from a glioma patient whose treatment included an IDH1 peptide vaccine. All receptors derive from a man in his thirties or forties with glioma.

This chain joins TRBV5-1 and TRBJ2-1; the D gene could be TRBD1 or TRBD2 (5 bases each). This CDR3 is 15 amino acids long. Germline-derived CDR1 and CDR2 are SGHRS and YFSETQ. Between the trimmed V and J ends, which lost 2 bases and 10 bases, there was a span of 19 bases. CDR3 loop: CASSFEGRGVDEQFF. CDR3 in DNA: TGCGCCAGCAGCTTCGAGGGGCGAGGGGTGGACGAGCAGTTCTTC.

The J gene is TRBJ2-3, the V gene TRBV4-1; 7 bases align to TRBD2. V shed 5 bases, J shed 0 bases, and the junction held 2 bases outside the gene matches. The CDR3 consists of 14 residues. The germline CDR1 and CDR2 sequences are MGHRA and YSYEKL. The CDR3 loop is CASSYSGSTDTQYF. CDR3 nucleotide sequence: TGCGCCAGCAGCTATAGCGGGAGCACAGATACGCAGTATTTT.

The chain is built from TRBV6-5 and TRBJ1-1; D may be TRBD1 (6 bases). CDR1 is MNHEY, CDR2 SVGAGI, per germline. V lost 0 bases to trimming and J lost 5 bases, with 13 bases between them. CDR3 length: 15 amino acids. DNA for the CDR3: TGTGCCAGCAGTTACTCGTGGGGGCCGAGGACTGAAGCTTTCTTT. Residues: CASSYSWGPRTEAFF.

This clone has a handful of counts. V is TRBV4-1 and J is TRBJ1-1; D remains unclear. CDR1 is MGHRA and CDR2 is YSYEKL in the germline V gene. This CDR3 has 12 residues. Trimming cost V 1 base and J 14 bases, with 14 bases left between them. The CDR3 nucleotides read TGCGCCAGCAGCCAAGCGGACGGGGTTAGCTTCTTT. It specifies CASSQADGVSFF.

The V call is TRBV6-5, the J call TRBJ1-6, with TRBD1 identical over 8 bases. The CDR3 runs 15 residues. CDR1 and CDR2 from the germline V gene are MNHEY and SVGAGI. V dropped 4 bases and J dropped 7; count of bases not matched to a gene: 6. CDR3 nucleotide sequence: TGTGCCAGCAGTTCATCCGGGACAGGAAATTCACCCCTCCACTTT. Amino acid sequence: CASSSSGTGNSPLHF.

This clone was seen just once. The chain employs TRBV5-8 and TRBJ1-2; D gene uncertain. The V and J ends lost 4 bases and 0 bases respectively, with 13 bases between them. CDR1 SGHTS and CDR2 YDEGEE come from the germline V gene. This CDR3 has 15 amino acids. The CDR3 reads CASSPRRSSNYGYTF. CDR3 DNA sequence: TGTGCCAGCAGCCCCAGGAGGAGCTCTAACTATGGCTACACCTTC.

The chain links TRBV4-1 to TRBJ2-4; a weak D match, TRBD1 (5 bases). Trimming pared 6 bases from V and 2 bases from J, leaving 14 bases between. The CDR3 is made up of 15 amino acids. CDR1 and CDR2 from the germline V gene are MGHRA and YSYEKL. CDR3: CASRSLGHPKNIQYF. The CDR3 region has the DNA TGCGCCAGCAGGTCGTTAGGACATCCCAAAAACATTCAGTACTTC.

The chain links TRBV4-3 to TRBJ1-4; TRBD1 agrees at 7 bases. CDR3 length: 16 amino acids. Germline V gene sequence: CDR1 LGHNA, CDR2 YSLEER. V lost 1 base and J lost 3; bases outside the gene matches: 5. CDR3 region: CASSQGEGAPNEKLFF. CDR3 DNA: TGCGCCAGCAGCCAAGGCGAGGGGGCCCCTAATGAAAAACTGTTTTTT.

The chain combines TRBV27 with TRBJ1-5; D is perhaps TRBD1 (6 bases). CDR1 is MNHEY, CDR2 SMNVEV, per germline (reference sequence). There are 16 residues in the CDR3. V was shortened by 8 bases and J by 0 bases, with 17 bases between the two germline ends. The CDR3 sequence is CASGESGTPSNQPQHF. The CDR3 DNA sequence: TGTGCCAGCGGGGAATCCGGGACACCTAGCAATCAGCCCCAGCATTTT.

This chain links TRBV18 with TRBJ2-7; the D is unclear. V was cut by 6 bases and J by 6 bases, with 21 bases left in between. CDR1 is KGHSH, CDR2 LQKENI, per germline. CDR3 length: 15 amino acids. The CDR3 reads CASSARAVQTTEQYF. CDR3 DNA: TGTGCCAGCTCGGCCCGGGCCGTACAAACCACCGAGCAGTACTTC.

The chain recombines TRBV5-1 with TRBJ1-5, with D tentatively TRBD1 (6 bases). The ends were cut back, 3 bases at V and 7 bases at J, with 11 bases in the middle. Germline V gene data show CDR1 as SGHRS and CDR2 as YFSETQ. The CDR3 totals 13 residues. The CDR3 sequence: CASSSLDRQPQHF. The CDR3 DNA reads as TGCGCCAGCAGCTCCCTCGACAGGCAGCCCCAGCATTTT.

This rearrangement joins TRBV2 to TRBJ2-1, with 16 bases fitting TRBD2. This CDR3 has 18 residues. The V and J ends lost 2 bases and 6 bases, in that order; junction bases with no gene match: 7. Germline V gene data show CDR1 as SNHLY and CDR2 as FYNNEI. CDR3 coding DNA: TGTGCCAGCAGTGAACCCGGGACTAGCGGGAGGGCCGTCAATGAGCAGTTCTTC. Translating it yields CASSEPGTSGRAVNEQFF.

The DNA for the CDR3 is TGTGCCAGCAGTCCCTTACGCCCGTCGGGGACAGGGATAGGGCGTGACTATGGCTACACCTTC. Its translation: CASSPLRPSGTGIGRDYGYTF. The chain recombines TRBV27 with TRBJ1-2; 9 bases align to TRBD1. The CDR3 is made up of 21 amino acids. Germline CDR1 is MNHEY and CDR2 is SMNVEV (reference sequence). V dropped 5 bases and J dropped 3; count of bases not matched to a gene: 25.

This clone was seen just once. The genes are TRBV6-1 and TRBJ1-5; weak D call: TRBD1 (5 bases). This CDR3 region has 14 residues. The V end was cut by 0 bases, the J end by 5 bases, with 8 bases between. Germline CDR1 and CDR2: MNHNS and SASEGT. The CDR3, as DNA: TGTGCCAGCAGTGAAGCGGGCAGGGATCAGCCCCAGCATTTT. The encoded protein is CASSEAGRDQPQHF.

CDR3 coding DNA: TGTGCCAGCAGGGTTAGGACGAACACCGGGGAGCTGTTTTTT. Translated: CASRVRTNTGELFF. The chain is built from TRBV5-4 and TRBJ2-2; D not resolved. The CDR3 extends over 14 amino acids. Germline values: CDR1 SGHNT, CDR2 YYREEE (reference sequence). V gave up 5 bases and J gave up 0 bases, with 8 bases separating them.

The J gene is TRBJ1-2, the V gene TRBV19; 7 nucleotides agree with TRBD1. Trimming took 1 base from V and 8 from J; bases not matched to a gene: 1. This CDR3 is 12 amino acids long. The V gene's germline CDR1 is LNHDA and CDR2 SQIVND (reference sequence). CDR3 bases: TGTGCCAGTAGTATAGGAGGGGGCGGCTACACCTTC. This codes for CASSIGGGGYTF.

V and J are TRBV27 and TRBJ1-2; 9 bases map to TRBD1. CDR3 size: 13 residues. Looked up from germline, CDR1 is MNHEY and CDR2 is SMNVEV (reference sequence). Germline trimming cut 4 bases from V and 7 bases from J; bases unmatched to any gene: 4. The CDR3 is CASSSGTGIGYTF. In nucleotides, the CDR3 is TGTGCCAGCAGTTCCGGGACAGGGATTGGCTACACCTTC.

The chain is built from TRBV7-9 and TRBJ2-5; a possible D gene is TRBD1 (5 bases). This CDR3 has 17 residues. V shed 1 base and J shed 2 bases, with 17 bases lying between them. Germline V lookup: CDR1 SEHNR, CDR2 FQNEAQ (reference sequence). The CDR3: CASSLGPTAGAQETQYF. For the CDR3, the DNA is TGTGCCAGCAGCTTAGGCCCCACTGCTGGGGCACAAGAGACCCAGTACTTC.